These 22 T cell receptor beta chains came from one sample sequenced in a study of glioma-infiltrating T cells. TCR alpha and beta CDR3 regions were amplified from RNA using iRepertoire nested multiplex PCR. TCRdb passed the multiplex PCR reads through MiXCR, listing each CDR3 protein once. Among 85,000 to 110,000 distinct CDR3 sequences listed, about 30% were seen once. The material sequenced was glioma tissue, nonneoplastic brain tissue, or PBMCs (not recorded which). The receptors here all came from a human donor with low-grade glioma or glioblastoma, undergoing nonglioma brain surgery, or in good health (not recorded which).

The table lists this clonotype with many counts. The CDR3 DNA sequence: TGCAGCGTTAGTTCGGGGGCAGGTGAAGCTTTCTTT. Amino acids: CSVSSGAGEAFF. This chain connects TRBV29-1 to TRBJ1-1; a weak D match, TRBD1 (6 bases). Trimming cost V 5 bases and J 7 bases, with 14 bases left between them. The CDR3 has 12 residues. Germline CDR1 and CDR2: SQVTM and ANQGSEA.

The chain employs TRBV7-9 and TRBJ2-3; D might be TRBD2 (6 bases). V lost 1 base and J lost 0, with 14 bases in between. The CDR3 spans 17 residues. CDR1 and CDR2 (germline): SEHNR, FQNEAQ (reference sequence). CDR3 region: CASSLGSPGVSTDTQYF. CDR3 coding DNA: TGTGCCAGCAGCTTAGGATCCCCGGGGGTGAGCACAGATACGCAGTATTTT.

This clonotype was counted ten times or more. This chain connects TRBV6-2 or TRBV6-3 to TRBJ2-3; 7 bases are shared with TRBD2. Per germline, CDR1 MNHEY and CDR2 SVGEGT. J was trimmed by 5 bases and V by 4 bases; bases with no gene match: 12. The CDR3 spans 16 residues. In DNA, the CDR3 is TGTGCCAGCAGTTCCGCACGGCGGGGGACGGGAGATACGCAGTATTTT. Translation: CASSSARRGTGDTQYF.

This clonotype was detected ten times or more. The chain employs TRBV28 and TRBJ2-1; 7 nucleotides align to TRBD2. CDR3 length equals 13 residues. J was trimmed by 15 bases and V by 6 bases; bases with no gene match: 14. CDR1 and CDR2 from the germline V gene are MDHEN and SYDVKM. CDR3 nucleotides: TGTGCCAGCAGAAACGACATTACCTGGGAGGGGTTCTTC. This gives the protein CASRNDITWEGFF.

This clonotype was observed many times. The chain links TRBV2 to TRBJ1-6; possible D gene TRBD1, 6 bases. Per germline, CDR1 SNHLY and CDR2 FYNNEI. This CDR3 is 16 amino acids long. Between the trimmed V and J ends, which lost 2 bases and 9 bases, there was a span of 17 bases. Here the CDR3 DNA reads TGTGCCAGCAGTGAAATGGGCAGGGGATACAGTTCACCCCTCCACTTT. Protein sequence: CASSEMGRGYSSPLHF.

This clonotype was seen many times. The chain couples TRBV7-8 to TRBJ1-5; D gene unclear. V was pared by 1 base and J by 6 bases, with 7 bases between. This CDR3 comprises 13 residues. Germline CDR1 is SGHVS and CDR2 is FQNEAQ. The DNA for the CDR3 is TGTGCCAGCAGCTTAGTGTTAGGTCAGCCCCAGCATTTT. Protein sequence: CASSLVLGQPQHF.

Of note for this clonotype: A much larger clonotype is one base distant, so this may be a read error. The chain employs TRBV7-2 and TRBJ1-5, with D uncertain. Germline assignment: CDR1 SGHTA and CDR2 FQGNSA. There are 13 residues in the CDR3. This CDR3 reads CDSAFGGGQPQHF. As DNA, the CDR3 is TGTGACAGCGCCTTCGGAGGCGGGCAGCCCCAGCATTTT. Based on the CDR3 plus reference TRBV7-2 and TRBJ1-5, the full variable domain is GAGVSQSPSNKVTEKGKDVELRCDPISGHTALYWYRQSLGQGLEFLIYFQGNSAPDKSGLPSDRFSAERTGGSVSTLTIQRTQQEDSAVYLCDSAFGGGQPQHFGDGTRLSIL.

This clonotype came up a few times. The chain carries TRBV14 and TRBJ1-5, with a tentative D call TRBD1 (6 bases). Trimming removed 1 base from V and 3 bases from J, with 10 bases in between. CDR1 SGHDN and CDR2 FVKESK come from the germline V gene. The CDR3 has 15 amino acids. For the CDR3, the DNA is TGTGCCAGCAGCCAAGGAACAGGGTTCAATCAGCCCCAGCATTTT. Amino acids: CASSQGTGFNQPQHF.

V is TRBV28 and J is TRBJ1-1; D remains unclear. The germline gives CDR1 MDHEN, CDR2 SYDVKM. With 1 base removed from V and 3 bases from J, the gap between germline ends came to 12 bases. This CDR3 has 15 amino acids. CDR3 amino acids: CASSLFTRHYTEAFF. As DNA, the CDR3 is TGTGCCAGCAGTTTATTCACAAGGCACTACACTGAAGCTTTCTTT.

This clonotype occurred once. This may be a read error, as it is one base from a much larger clone. The chain recombines TRBV20-1 with TRBJ1-5; 9 bases fit TRBD1. Germline assignment: CDR1 DFQATT and CDR2 SNEGSKA (reference sequence). With V trimmed by 7 bases and J by 4 bases, 8 bases remained unmatched. The CDR3 covers 14 residues. The CDR3 sequence: CSVLQGAENQPQHF. Written as DNA, the CDR3 is TGCAGTGTTTTACAGGGGGCGGAAAATCAGCCCCAGCATTTT.

This clonotype was observed a handful of times. The rearrangement joins TRBV19 to TRBJ2-7, with D possibly matching TRBD1 (5 bases). Germline V CDR1 and CDR2: LNHDA, SQIVND (reference sequence). This CDR3 is built from 14 residues. V was cut by 5 bases and J by 2 bases, with 13 bases left in between. The CDR3 loop reads CASSARDRTYEQYF. The CDR3 DNA reads TGTGCCAGTAGTGCCAGGGATAGAACCTACGAGCAGTACTTC.

This clonotype was counted at least ten times. This chain joins TRBV6-1 and TRBJ2-7; no definite D call. This CDR3 spans 13 amino acids. CDR1 and CDR2 (germline): MNHNS, SASEGT. Trimming shortened V by 7 bases and J by 0 bases, and 10 bases separated the two germline ends. The CDR3 region has the DNA TGTGCCAGCACGGAAACGGCCTCCTACGAGCAGTACTTC. Protein product: CASTETASYEQYF.

The rearrangement uses TRBV19 and TRBJ2-1, with a tentative D call TRBD1 (5 bases). The germline V gene encodes CDR1 LNHDA and CDR2 SQIVND (reference sequence). The CDR3 runs to 15 residues. V lost 5 bases, J lost 2 bases, and 13 bases lay in between. CDR3 in DNA: TGTGCCAGTAGTTCAACAGTAGGGGCCTACAATGAGCAGTTCTTC. Residues: CASSSTVGAYNEQFF. Together with reference TRBV19 and TRBJ2-1, the CDR3 gives the full variable domain: DGGITQSPKYLFRKEGQNVTLSCEQNLNHDAMYWYRQDPGQGLRLIYYSQIVNDFQKGDIAEGYSVSREKKESFPLTVTSAQKNPTAFYLCASSSTVGAYNEQFFGPGTRLTVL.

This CDR3 is CASSAAGRGSYNEQFF. The CDR3 DNA reads as TGTGCCAGCAGCGCAGCGGGCCGTGGGTCCTACAATGAGCAGTTCTTC. This chain connects TRBV2 to TRBJ2-1, with a weak D call TRBD2 (6 bases). The CDR3 has 16 residues. With 6 bases removed from V and 1 base from J, the gap between germline ends came to 16 bases. Germline CDR1 SNHLY, CDR2 FYNNEI. Full variable domain (rest looked up from reference TRBV2 and TRBJ2-1): EPEVTQTPSHQVTQMGQEVILRCVPISNHLYFYWYRQILGQKVEFLVSFYNNEISEKSEIFDDQFSVERPDGSNFTLKIRSTKLEDSAMYFCASSAAGRGSYNEQFFGPGTRLTVL.

In its sample, this clonotype was seen many times. Here the CDR3 reads CASSMTVGPTDTQYF. The CDR3 coding sequence is TGTGCCAGCAGCATGACGGTGGGACCCACAGATACGCAGTATTTT. V gene TRBV6-1 combines with J gene TRBJ2-3; the D gene could be TRBD1 or TRBD2 (5 bases each). Looked up from germline, CDR1 is MNHNS and CDR2 is SASEGT. V lost 6 bases and J 2 bases, leaving 15 bases between the germline ends. This CDR3 contains 15 residues.

This clonotype has more than one count but fewer than ten. The chain joins TRBV11-2 to TRBJ1-1; D call uncertain. V was shortened by 2 bases and J by 2 bases, with 6 bases between the two germline ends. Germline V lookup: CDR1 SGHAT, CDR2 FQNNGV. CDR3 length: 13 residues. This CDR3 is CASSLLLNTEAFF. CDR3 coding DNA: TGTGCCAGCAGCTTATTGCTTAACACTGAAGCTTTCTTT.

To note about this clonotype: One base away lies a much larger clone, so this may be a sequencing read error. This chain uses TRBV6-2 or TRBV6-3 with TRBJ1-2; D is unresolved. This CDR3 has 15 amino acids. Trimming took off 6 bases at V and 2 bases at J, with 16 bases between the two ends. CDR1 is MNHEY and CDR2 is SVGEGT in the germline V gene. CDR3 loop: CASSRVQLINYGYTF. The CDR3 DNA follows: TGTGCCAGCAGCCGAGTACAGCTAATCAACTATGGCTACACCTTC.

This clonotype was observed at least ten times. The chain recombines TRBV27 with TRBJ1-2; 10 bases are a match to TRBD1. Germline CDR1 and CDR2: MNHEY and SMNVEV (reference sequence). The CDR3 loop spans 17 amino acids. The trim removed 10 bases at V and 5 bases at J, leaving 19 bases unmatched. The CDR3 sequence: CATRTGTGAYRSYGYTF. The DNA of the CDR3 is TGTGCCACCCGTACCGGGACAGGGGCCTATAGATCTTATGGCTACACCTTC.

The chain uses TRBV9 and TRBJ2-3; 8 bases match TRBD1. V dropped 7 bases and J dropped 6; count of bases not matched to a gene: 10. The germline V gene encodes CDR1 SGDLS and CDR2 YYNGEE. There are 14 residues in the CDR3. The CDR3: CASAWQGAQDTQYF. The CDR3 DNA follows: TGTGCCAGCGCCTGGCAGGGGGCGCAGGATACGCAGTATTTT.

The chain uses TRBV7-2 and TRBJ2-5, with D uncertain. CDR3 length: 17 amino acids. Germline V CDR1 and CDR2: SGHTA, FQGNSA. Trimming shortened V by 1 base and J by 1 base, and 16 bases separated the two germline ends. CDR3 bases: TGTGCCAGCAGCTTAGTGTCGGCTCCAAACGCCCAAGAGACCCAGTACTTC. Translation: CASSLVSAPNAQETQYF.

The sample holds many counts of this clonotype. This CDR3 is CASSATSNGVQFF. In DNA, the CDR3 is TGTGCCAGCAGCGCCACTAGCAACGGGGTGCAGTTCTTC. The chain carries TRBV7-2 and TRBJ2-1, with D possibly TRBD2 on 6 matching bases. This CDR3 region has 13 residues. Germline V gene lookup returns CDR1 SGHTA and CDR2 FQGNSA. V was clipped by 5 bases and J by 12 bases, with 17 bases between them.

Of note for this clonotype: This clone may be a read error of a much larger clone one base away. The genes are TRBV4-2 and TRBJ1-6; D is uncertain. The CDR3 consists of 16 residues. Germline CDR1 is LGHNA and CDR2 is YNFKEQ. The germline V and J ends were trimmed by 1 base and 7 bases, with 14 bases remaining between them. The CDR3 DNA reads as TGTGCCAGCAGCCAAGGCGAACCGTCGATCAATTCACCCCTCCACTTT. Translating gives CASSQGEPSINSPLHF.